Described below is a single TCR beta chain sequence and its context. This specimen comes from a study of cytomegalovirus exposure and HLA in healthy donors. The V segment lost 11 bases and the J segment 3 bases; nucleotides outside the gene matches: 3. The CDR3 totals 12 residues. Germline V gene lookup returns CDR1 SEHNR and CDR2 FQNEAQ (reference sequence). 60 Vbeta and 13 Jbeta primers were used in PCR. Generated by immunoSEQ multiplex PCR, the TCRdb table keeps only in-frame clones and is missing some. The profile shows roughly 200,000 clones, over 65% of them singletons. The TCR sequence derives from a man between 18 and 35 years old in good health and CMV-seronegative. Sequencing used PBMCs. The J gene is TRBJ2-7, the V gene TRBV7-9, with 11 bases lining up with TRBD1. The CDR3 DNA reads as TGTGCCGGGGACAGGGGGAACTACGAGCAGTACTTC. Encoded protein: CAGDRGNYEQYF.